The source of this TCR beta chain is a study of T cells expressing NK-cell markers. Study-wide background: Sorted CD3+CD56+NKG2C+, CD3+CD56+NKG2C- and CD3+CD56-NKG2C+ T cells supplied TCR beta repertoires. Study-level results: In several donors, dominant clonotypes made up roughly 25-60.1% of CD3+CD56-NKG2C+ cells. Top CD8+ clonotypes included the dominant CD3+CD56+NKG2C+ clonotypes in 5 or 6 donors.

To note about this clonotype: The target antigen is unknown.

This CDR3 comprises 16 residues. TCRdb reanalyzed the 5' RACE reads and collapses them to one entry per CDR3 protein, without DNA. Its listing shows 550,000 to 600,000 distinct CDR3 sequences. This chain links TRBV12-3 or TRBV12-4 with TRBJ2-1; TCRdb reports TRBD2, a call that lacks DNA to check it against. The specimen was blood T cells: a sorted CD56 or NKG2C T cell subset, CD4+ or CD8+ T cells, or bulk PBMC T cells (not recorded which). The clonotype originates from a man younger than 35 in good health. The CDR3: CASSGHSSGPGDEQFF.